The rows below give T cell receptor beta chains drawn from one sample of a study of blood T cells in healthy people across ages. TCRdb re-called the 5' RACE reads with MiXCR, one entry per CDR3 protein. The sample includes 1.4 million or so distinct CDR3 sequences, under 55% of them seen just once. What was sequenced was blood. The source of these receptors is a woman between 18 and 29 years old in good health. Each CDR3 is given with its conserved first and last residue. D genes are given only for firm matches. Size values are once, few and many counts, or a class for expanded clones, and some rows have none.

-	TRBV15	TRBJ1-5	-	TGTGCCACCAGCAGAGATTTGAGTCAGCCCCAGCATTTT	CATSRDLSQPQHF
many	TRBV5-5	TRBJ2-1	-	TGTGCCAGCAGCTTGGCCTCGTTTAGCTCCTACAATGAGCAGTTCTTC	CASSLASFSSYNEQFF
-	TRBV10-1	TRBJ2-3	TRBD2	TGCGCCAGCAGTGAGACTAGCGGGGGGGCGAATACGCAGTATTTT	CASSETSGGANTQYF
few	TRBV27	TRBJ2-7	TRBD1	TGTGCCAGCAGTTTGACCGGGACAGGGCCCTACGAGCAGTACTTC	CASSLTGTGPYEQYF
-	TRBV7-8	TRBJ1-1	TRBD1	TGTGCCAGCAGCTCCGGACAGGGTGGAAACACTGAAGCTTTCTTT	CASSSGQGGNTEAFF
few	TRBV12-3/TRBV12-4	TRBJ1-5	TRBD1	TGTGCCAGCAGTGGGTGGACAGGGGGTGTTCAGCCCCAGCATTTT	CASSGWTGGVQPQHF
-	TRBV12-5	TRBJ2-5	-	TGTGCTAGTGGTTTGAGGGGCAACCCGGGACCTGGGCAAGAGACCCAGTACTTC	CASGLRGNPGPGQETQYF
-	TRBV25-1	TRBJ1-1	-	TGTGCCAGCAGTGAAAATCCGGGACCGACGAACACTGAAGCTTTCTTT	CASSENPGPTNTEAFF
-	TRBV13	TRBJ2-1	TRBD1	TGTGCCAGCAGCTTCCCGGGACAGGCTTACAATGAGCAGTTCTTC	CASSFPGQAYNEQFF
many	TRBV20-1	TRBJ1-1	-	TGCAGTGCTAGAGATAGGCCGAGCAACACTGAAGCTTTCTTT	CSARDRPSNTEAFF
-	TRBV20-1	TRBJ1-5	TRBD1	TGCAGTGCTATCTCAGGGGGAGGTCAGCCCCAGCATTTT	CSAISGGGQPQHF
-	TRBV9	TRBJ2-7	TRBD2	TGTGCCAGCAGCGCTAGCGGGGGAGACTCCTACGAGCAGTACTTC	CASSASGGDSYEQYF
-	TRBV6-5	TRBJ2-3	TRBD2	TGTGCCAGCAGTTCACTAAGCGGGGGGCACACAGATACGCAGTATTTT	CASSSLSGGHTDTQYF
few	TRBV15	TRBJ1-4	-	TGTGCCACCGGGAGAGTTAATGAAAAACTGTTTTTT	CATGRVNEKLFF
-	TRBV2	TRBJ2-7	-	TGTGCCAGCACTTTTTTACACTCCTACGAGCAGTACTTC	CASTFLHSYEQYF
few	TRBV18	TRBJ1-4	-	TGTGCCAGCTCACCAGTTGCAGGGGACGAAAAACTGTTTTTT	CASSPVAGDEKLFF
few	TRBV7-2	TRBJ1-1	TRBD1	TGTGCCAGCAGCTTATCTGGACAGGGGACCACTGAAGCTTTCTTT	CASSLSGQGTTEAFF
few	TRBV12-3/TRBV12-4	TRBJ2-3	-	TGTGCCAGCATTTTCCGCGATAGGAGTCGATCAGATACGCAGTATTTT	CASIFRDRSRSDTQYF
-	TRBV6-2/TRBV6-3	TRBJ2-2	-	TGTGCCAGCTACCTGCCGCGAGGGAACACCGGGGAGCTGTTTTTT	CASYLPRGNTGELFF
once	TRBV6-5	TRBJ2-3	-	TGTGCCAGCTATGCACCGGGGCGGACAGATACGCAGTATTTT	CASYAPGRTDTQYF
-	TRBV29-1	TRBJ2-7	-	TGCAGCGTTTACGGCCTCTACGAGCAGTACTTC	CSVYGLYEQYF
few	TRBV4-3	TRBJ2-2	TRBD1	TGCGCCAGCAGCCACGGACAGGGGTATACCGGGGAGCTGTTTTTT	CASSHGQGYTGELFF
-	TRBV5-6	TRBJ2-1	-	TGTGCCAGCCAAGAGGGAGCAAGGTACAATGAGCAGTTCTTC	CASQEGARYNEQFF
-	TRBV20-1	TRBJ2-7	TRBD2	TGCAGTGCTAGACTTAGCGGGGGGACAAATTCCTACAATGAGCAGTACTTC	CSARLSGGTNSYNEQYF
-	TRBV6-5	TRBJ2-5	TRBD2	TGTGCCAGCAGTTACTCGGCTAGCGGGGAGACCCAGTACTTC	CASSYSASGETQYF
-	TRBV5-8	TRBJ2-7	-	TGTGCCAGCAGCAACCCTAGCTACGAGCAGTACTTC	CASSNPSYEQYF
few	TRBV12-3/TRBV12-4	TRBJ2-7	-	TGTGCCAGCAGTTATATCCTCTACGAGCAGTACTTC	CASSYILYEQYF
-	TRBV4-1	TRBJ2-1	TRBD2	TGCGCCAGCAGCCGAGGAGGGCTAGCGGTCCTTGGGAATGAGCAGTTCTTC	CASSRGGLAVLGNEQFF
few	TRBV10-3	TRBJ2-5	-	TGTGCCATCAGTGAGGGAGGGGGTCTTGATGAGCAGTACTTC	CAISEGGGLDEQYF
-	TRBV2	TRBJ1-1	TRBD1	TGTGCCAGCAGTGGACAGGGTGACAGGACTGAAGCTTTCTTT	CASSGQGDRTEAFF
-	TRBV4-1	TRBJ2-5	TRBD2	TGCGCCAGCGGAGCGGGGGGGCCGTATGAGCAGTACTTC	CASGAGGPYEQYF
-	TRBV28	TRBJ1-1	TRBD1	TGTGCCAGCAGTCGGGGACAGAGAACTGAAGCTTTCTTT	CASSRGQRTEAFF
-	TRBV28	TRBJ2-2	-	TGTGCCAGCAGTTCCGTTGTGGGGGAGGATTACACCGGGGAGCTGTTTTTT	CASSSVVGEDYTGELFF
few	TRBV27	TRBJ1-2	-	TGTGCCAGCAGTTTATCGGTCTTCTATGGCTACACCTTC	CASSLSVFYGYTF
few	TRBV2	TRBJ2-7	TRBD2	TGTGCCAGCAGTGAAGTCAGACTAGCGCTTTACGAGCAGTACTTC	CASSEVRLALYEQYF
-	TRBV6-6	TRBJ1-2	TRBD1	TGTGCCAGCAGCTTACCGAGGACAGGAAGCAACTATGGCTACACCTTC	CASSLPRTGSNYGYTF
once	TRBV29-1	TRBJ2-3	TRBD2	TGCAGCGTTGAATTAGTTAGCGGGAGGGACACAGATACGCAGTATTTT	CSVELVSGRDTDTQYF
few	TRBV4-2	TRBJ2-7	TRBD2	TGTGCCAGCAGCCTTCTCCCGGGACTAGCGGGAGTAACCACCTACGAGCAGTACTTC	CASSLLPGLAGVTTYEQYF
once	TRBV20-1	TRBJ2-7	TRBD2	TGCAGTGCGCAAGACTTAACTAGCGGGATCACCTACGAGCAGTACTTC	CSAQDLTSGITYEQYF
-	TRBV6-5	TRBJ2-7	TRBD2	TGTGCCAGCAGATCCTGGGCTAGCGGGAGCTACGAGCAGTACTTC	CASRSWASGSYEQYF
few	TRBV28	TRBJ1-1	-	TGTGCCAGCAGTTTAAGAGGGAGTAAGAACACTGAAGCTTTCTTT	CASSLRGSKNTEAFF
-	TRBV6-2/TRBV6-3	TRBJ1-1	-	TGTGCCAGCATCCCTCGAGGGAAACAGAGCGCTGAAGCTTTCTTT	CASIPRGKQSAEAFF
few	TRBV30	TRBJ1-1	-	TGTGCCTGGAGTGTACAAGGGAGAGAAGCTTTCTTT	CAWSVQGREAFF
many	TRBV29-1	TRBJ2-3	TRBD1	TGCAGCACCGGACAGGGGTACACAGATACGCAGTATTTT	CSTGQGYTDTQYF
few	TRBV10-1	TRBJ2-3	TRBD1	TGCGCCAGCAGTGAGAACAGGGGGCTTACAGATACGCAGTATTTT	CASSENRGLTDTQYF
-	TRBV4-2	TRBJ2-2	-	TGTGCCAGCAGCCAAGATACTAGCTTAGCGAGGGTGACCGGGGAGCTGTTTTTT	CASSQDTSLARVTGELFF
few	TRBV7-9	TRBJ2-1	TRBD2	TGTGCCAGCAGCTCCCTAAGCGGGGACAATGAGCAGTTCTTC	CASSSLSGDNEQFF
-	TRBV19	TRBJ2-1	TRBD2	TGTGCCAGTAGTCAGGGACTAGCGGGGCGCAATGAGCAGTTCTTC	CASSQGLAGRNEQFF
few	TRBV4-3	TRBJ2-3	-	TGCGCCAGCAGCCAAGGAGGCGGCCTCACAGATACGCAGTATTTT	CASSQGGGLTDTQYF
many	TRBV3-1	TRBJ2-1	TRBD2	TGTGCCAGCAGCCAGGGACTAGCGGTCAATGAGCAGTTCTTC	CASSQGLAVNEQFF
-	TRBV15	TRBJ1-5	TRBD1	TGTGCCACCAGCAGAGGAGGCGGGACAGGGGTTGCACATCAGCCCCAGCATTTT	CATSRGGGTGVAHQPQHF
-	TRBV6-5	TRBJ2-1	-	TGTGCCAGCAGTTACGCGGGGCCCTCTTGGGATGAGCAGTTCTTC	CASSYAGPSWDEQFF
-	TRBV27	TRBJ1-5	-	TGTGCCAGCAGTTTCCGCGCGCGTCAGCCCCAGCATTTT	CASSFRARQPQHF
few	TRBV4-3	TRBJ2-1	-	TGCGCCAGCAGCCAAGATACGCGGGGGCTTAATGAGCAGTTCTTC	CASSQDTRGLNEQFF
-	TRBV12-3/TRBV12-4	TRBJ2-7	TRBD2	TGTGCCAGCAGTACGGCGACTAGCGGAGAGCAGTACTTC	CASSTATSGEQYF
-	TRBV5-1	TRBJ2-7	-	TGCGCCAGCAGCTTGCTCTACGGGAGCCGCTCCTACGAGCAGTACTTC	CASSLLYGSRSYEQYF
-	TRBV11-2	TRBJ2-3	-	TGTGCCAGCAGCCGACCGGAGGGGACGGATACGCAGTATTTT	CASSRPEGTDTQYF